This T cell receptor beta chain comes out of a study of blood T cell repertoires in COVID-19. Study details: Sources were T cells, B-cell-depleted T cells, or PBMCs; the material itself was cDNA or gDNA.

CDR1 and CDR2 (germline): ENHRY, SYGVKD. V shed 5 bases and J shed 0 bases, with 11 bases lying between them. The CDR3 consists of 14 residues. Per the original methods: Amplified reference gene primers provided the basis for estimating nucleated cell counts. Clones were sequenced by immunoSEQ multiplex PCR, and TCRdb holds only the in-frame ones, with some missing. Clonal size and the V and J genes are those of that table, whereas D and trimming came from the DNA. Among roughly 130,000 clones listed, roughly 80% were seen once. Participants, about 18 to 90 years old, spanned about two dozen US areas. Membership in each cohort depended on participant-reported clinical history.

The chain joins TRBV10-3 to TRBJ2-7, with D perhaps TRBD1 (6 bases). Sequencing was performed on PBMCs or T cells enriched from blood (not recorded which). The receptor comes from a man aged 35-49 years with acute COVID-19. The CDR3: CAISPQGNSYEQYF. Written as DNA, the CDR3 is TGTGCCATCAGTCCACAGGGAAACTCCTACGAGCAGTACTTC.